The rows below give T cell receptor beta chains drawn from one sample of a study of blood T cell repertoires in COVID-19. Profiled with immunoSEQ multiplex PCR; TCRdb holds only in-frame clones, not every one. The sample comprises tens of thousands of clones, 78% of which are singletons, and 15% to 20% rests with the top ten. The sample was peripheral blood. The receptors were gathered from a man between 65 and 80 years old with acute or convalescent COVID-19. The CDR3 runs from the conserved cysteine through the conserved F or W. Each record gives: J gene, clone size, D gene, V gene, CDR3 protein, CDR3 DNA. The D gene is left open where the match is weak. Not every row has a clone size; where given, it reads once, few, many or a size class.

TRBJ2-1 | few | NA | TRBV7-9 | CASSLSQGLEQFF | TGTGCCAGCAGCTTAAGTCAGGGACTTGAGCAGTTCTTC
TRBJ2-2 | few | NA | TRBV24-1 | CATSDPGTTTGELFF | TGTGCCACCAGTGATCCCGGGACAACCACCGGGGAGCTGTTTTTT
TRBJ1-3 | few | NA | TRBV10-3 | CAISEPRSANTIYF | TGTGCCATCAGTGAGCCCAGGTCCGCAAACACCATATATTTT
TRBJ2-5 | NA | TRBD1 | TRBV5-1 | CASSPTGGAGETQYF | TGCGCCAGCAGCCCGACAGGGGGCGCGGGGGAGACCCAGTACTTC
TRBJ2-7 | NA | TRBD1 | TRBV18 | CASSRNLDRDYDEQYF | TGTGCCAGCTCGCGAAATCTGGACAGGGATTACGACGAGCAGTACTTC
TRBJ2-2 | NA | TRBD2 | TRBV19 | CASSVGTSGNTGELFF | TGTGCCAGTAGTGTTGGGACTAGCGGGAACACCGGGGAGCTGTTTTTT
TRBJ1-2 | NA | TRBD1 | TRBV27 | CASWPAGGQGYGYTF | TGTGCCAGCTGGCCGGCCGGAGGACAGGGCTATGGCTACACCTTC
TRBJ1-2 | NA | TRBD1 | TRBV5-4 | CASSTGTGLDGYTF | TGTGCCAGCAGCACGGGGACAGGGTTAGATGGCTACACCTTC
TRBJ1-5 | few | NA | TRBV9 | CASSVGQRSNQPQHF | TGTGCCAGCAGCGTAGGACAACGCAGCAATCAGCCCCAGCATTTT
TRBJ2-5 | NA | TRBD1 | TRBV28 | CASTKGQTYQETQYF | TGTGCCAGCACCAAGGGACAGACGTACCAAGAGACCCAGTACTTC
TRBJ1-6 | NA | NA | TRBV15 | CATSRDLGPGSPLHF | TGTGCCACCAGCAGAGATTTGGGTCCGGGGTCACCCCTCCACTTT
TRBJ2-7 | NA | TRBD1 | TRBV2 | CASSARTGGGEQYF | TGTGCCAGCAGTGCCAGGACAGGGGGCGGCGAGCAGTACTTC
TRBJ2-7 | NA | NA | TRBV7-2 | CASSLDYPPYEQYF | TGTGCCAGCAGCTTGGACTACCCACCCTACGAGCAGTACTTC
TRBJ2-6 | NA | NA | TRBV2 | CASSAVQSQTF | TGTGCCAGCAGTGCCGTACAGTCGCAGACTTTC
TRBJ1-4 | NA | TRBD1 | TRBV24-1 | CATSETGRWTNEKLFF | TGTGCCACCAGTGAGACAGGGAGGTGGACTAATGAAAAACTGTTTTTT
TRBJ2-3 | NA | TRBD1 | TRBV19 | CASSITTGNTDTQYF | TGTGCCAGTAGTATAACGACAGGGAACACAGATACGCAGTATTTT
TRBJ2-5 | NA | NA | TRBV5-4 | CASSLAQGLQETQYF | TGTGCCAGCAGCTTGGCGCAGGGGCTCCAAGAGACCCAGTACTTC
TRBJ1-4 | NA | NA | TRBV11-2 | CASSLRYGREKLFF | TGTGCCAGCAGCTTACGGTATGGCAGGGAAAAACTGTTTTTT
TRBJ1-1 | NA | NA | TRBV12-5 | CASALGLNTEAFF | TGTGCTAGTGCCCTGGGGCTGAACACTGAAGCTTTCTTT
TRBJ1-1 | few | NA | TRBV2 | CASILQGLNTEAFF | TGTGCCAGCATCCTCCAGGGTCTGAACACTGAAGCTTTCTTT
TRBJ1-5 | NA | NA | TRBV21-1 | CASSPGGGLGNQPQHF | TGTGCCAGCAGCCCTGGCGGGGGGCTGGGGAATCAGCCCCAGCATTTT
TRBJ2-2 | NA | TRBD1 | TRBV24-1 | CATSEPIRGLALNTGELFF | TGTGCCACCAGTGAGCCCATCAGGGGGCTCGCCCTGAACACCGGGGAGCTGTTTTTT
TRBJ1-4 | NA | TRBD1 | TRBV4-3 | CASSQDRAGGVEKLFF | TGCGCCAGCAGCCAAGATAGGGCAGGGGGCGTTGAAAAACTGTTTTTT
TRBJ1-3 | NA | NA | TRBV28 | CATSSGLSGNTIYF | TGTGCCACCAGTTCCGGTCTCTCTGGAAACACCATATATTTT
TRBJ2-7 | NA | TRBD1 | TRBV25-1 | CAMEPPTGHEQYF | TGTGCCATGGAGCCTCCGACAGGGCACGAGCAGTACTTC
TRBJ2-1 | NA | NA | TRBV18 | CASSPRDPAPIEQFF | TGTGCCAGCTCACCCCGGGATCCTGCTCCAATAGAGCAGTTCTTC
TRBJ1-6 | once | TRBD1 | TRBV7-6 | CASSLALRTGESPLHF | TGTGCCAGCAGCTTAGCCCTTCGGACAGGGGAATCACCCCTCCACTTT
TRBJ1-2 | NA | NA | TRBV20-1 | CSAKRDYGYTF | TGCAGTGCTAAGCGGGACTATGGCTACACCTTC
TRBJ2-7 | once | NA | TRBV25-1 | CASTLSGGEQYF | TGTGCCAGCACCCTATCCGGGGGCGAGCAGTACTTC
TRBJ2-1 | NA | TRBD2 | TRBV7-2 | CASSRSWGGYNEQFF | TGTGCCAGCAGCCGGTCTTGGGGGGGCTACAATGAGCAGTTCTTC
TRBJ2-7 | NA | TRBD2 | TRBV7-9 | CASSRGTSGTGSYEQYF | TGTGCCAGCAGTAGAGGGACTAGCGGGACCGGCTCCTACGAGCAGTACTTC
TRBJ1-4 | NA | NA | TRBV3-1/TRBV3-2 | CASSPALPGNEKLFF | TGTGCCAGCAGCCCCGCGCTGCCGGGTAATGAAAAACTGTTTTTT
TRBJ2-7 | NA | NA | TRBV30 | CAWSAGLTGAEQYF | TGTGCCTGGAGTGCCGGACTAACCGGGGCCGAGCAGTACTTC
TRBJ2-1 | NA | TRBD2 | TRBV2 | CASSEILVAGASYNEQFF | TGTGCCAGCAGTGAGATTCTCGTAGCGGGGGCCTCCTACAATGAGCAGTTCTTC
TRBJ2-5 | NA | NA | TRBV18 | CASSPLRGETQYF | TGTGCCAGCTCACCACTTAGGGGTGAGACCCAGTACTTC
TRBJ1-1 | once | NA | TRBV2 | CASSHRALTTEAFF | TGTGCCAGCAGTCACAGGGCCCTGACCACTGAAGCTTTCTTT
TRBJ1-5 | once | NA | TRBV28 | CASIPLGGKDQPQHF | TGTGCCAGCATCCCCCTGGGGGGGAAGGATCAGCCCCAGCATTTT
TRBJ1-2 | NA | NA | TRBV12-3/TRBV12-4 | CASSFLGAGGYTF | TGTGCCAGCAGTTTTTTGGGGGCTGGTGGCTACACCTTC
TRBJ2-7 | NA | TRBD2 | TRBV19 | CASSNIGSGRSHEQYF | TGTGCCAGTAGCAACATAGGTAGCGGGAGGTCCCACGAGCAGTACTTC
TRBJ2-7 | NA | TRBD2 | TRBV6-6 | CASSFPSGEYEQYF | TGTGCCAGCAGTTTCCCGAGCGGGGAGTACGAGCAGTACTTC
TRBJ1-1 | few | TRBD1 | TRBV4-1 | CASSQGQGWGTEAFF | TGCGCCAGCAGCCAAGGACAGGGGTGGGGGACTGAAGCTTTCTTT
TRBJ2-3 | NA | TRBD2 | TRBV9 | CASSVFSGGASDTQYF | TGTGCCAGCAGCGTATTTAGCGGGGGGGCTTCAGATACGCAGTATTTT
TRBJ1-2 | NA | TRBD1 | TRBV13 | CASSFVTGQGMPPVYGYTF | TGTGCCAGCAGCTTCGTAACGGGACAGGGCATGCCGCCAGTCTATGGCTACACCTTC
TRBJ1-5 | NA | TRBD1 | TRBV5-8 | CASSLGQGIPNQPQHF | TGTGCCAGCAGTTTGGGACAGGGAATCCCTAATCAGCCCCAGCATTTT